A selection of T cell receptor beta chains follows, all from one sample in a study of chemoradiotherapy in HPV16-positive cancers. Measured with immunoSEQ multiplex PCR; TCRdb has only the in-frame clones, and not every one. The sample lists about 6,600 clones; around 80% were seen once. The material was tumor tissue, obtained from a patient who underwent chemoradiotherapy. The receptors were sampled from a human donor with HPV-associated anogenital cancer. CDR3s include the opening cysteine and the closing phenylalanine or tryptophan. Fields, in order: CDR3 length, clone size, V gene, D gene, J gene, CDR3 DNA, CDR3 protein. A D gene is named only where the DNA matches it firmly. A clone size is listed for some rows: how often the clone was seen (once, few, many), or a class if it is expanded.

>14|.|TRBV5-1|.|TRBJ1-3
TGCGCCAGCAGCTTGGAGGGTGTCCGAGACACCATATATTTT
CASSLEGVRDTIYF
>13|once|TRBV10-3|.|TRBJ1-2
TGTGCCATCAGTGGTCAGGTGGACTATGGCTACACCTTC
CAISGQVDYGYTF
>18|.|TRBV30|.|TRBJ1-5
TGTGCCTGGAGTGTAGGTCCAGTGGGGCGTCCGGATAATCAGCCCCAGCATTTT
CAWSVGPVGRPDNQPQHF
>13|.|TRBV7-2|.|TRBJ2-3
TGTGCCAGCAGCTTAGAAAACACAGATACGCAGTATTTT
CASSLENTDTQYF
>15|.|TRBV4-3|.|TRBJ2-7
TGCGCCAGCAGCCAAGGGAGGGACAAGGCCTACGAGCAGTACTTC
CASSQGRDKAYEQYF
>15|.|TRBV5-8|TRBD2|TRBJ2-1
TGTGCCAGCAGCTTTTACGGGGGGGCCTACAATGAGCAGTTCTTC
CASSFYGGAYNEQFF
>13|.|TRBV2|.|TRBJ2-7
TGTGCCAGCAGATTTAAGCAGGGATACGAGCAGTACTTC
CASRFKQGYEQYF
>16|.|TRBV7-2|TRBD2|TRBJ2-3
TGTGCCAGCAGCCCGGGGGGGCGGGGGGCCACAGATACGCAGTATTTT
CASSPGGRGATDTQYF
>14|.|TRBV2|.|TRBJ1-2
TGTGCCAGCAGGGGGGGACATTTCGTTTATGGCTACACCTTC
CASRGGHFVYGYTF
>17|once|TRBV11-2|TRBD2|TRBJ2-1
TGTGCCAGCAGCTTAACCCTCGGGGGGGGGCTCTACAATGAGCAGTTCTTC
CASSLTLGGGLYNEQFF
>17|few|TRBV4-3|.|TRBJ1-6
TGCGCCAGCAGCCAAGATATCGGCGCGGGGACCCCTCTCCCCCTCCACTTT
CASSQDIGAGTPLPLHF
>14|.|TRBV9|TRBD2|TRBJ2-5
TGTGCCAGCAGCGCCGCGGGGGGGCCTGAGACCCAGTACTTC
CASSAAGGPETQYF
>17|.|TRBV14|.|TRBJ2-7
TGTGCCAGCAGCCAGGGAAAACAGGGCCCTATTCTCTACGAGCAGTACTTC
CASSQGKQGPILYEQYF
>11|few|TRBV20-1|.|TRBJ1-1
TGCAGTGCTAGTGGGGAGCTTGAAGCTTTCTTT
CSASGELEAFF
>18|.|TRBV5-1|.|TRBJ2-3
TGCGCCAGCAGCTTGTGGGGTGACAGGCCCTCTAGCACAGATACGCAGTATTTT
CASSLWGDRPSSTDTQYF
>12|.|TRBV4-3|.|TRBJ2-1
TGCGCCAGCAGCTCCATCCACAATGAGCAGTTCTTC
CASSSIHNEQFF
>16|few|TRBV10-3|TRBD1|TRBJ2-1
TGTGCCATCAGTGACAGTAGACAGGGGGTCGACAATGAGCAGTTCTTC
CAISDSRQGVDNEQFF
>15|.|TRBV9|TRBD1|TRBJ2-7
TGTGCCAGCAGCGTGGGCTTAGGGACAGGGGGCGAGCAGTACTTC
CASSVGLGTGGEQYF
>16|.|TRBV6-5|.|TRBJ1-6
TGTGCCAGCAGTTACTCGGGCAGCTCCTATAATTCACCCCTCCACTTT
CASSYSGSSYNSPLHF
>15|medium-sized|TRBV7-9|.|TRBJ1-1
TGTGCCAGCAGCTTAGAAGGTATCATGAACACTGAAGCTTTCTTT
CASSLEGIMNTEAFF
>13|.|TRBV7-2|.|TRBJ2-6
TGTGCCATTAGGGGGTCTGGGGCCAACGTCCTGACTTTC
CAIRGSGANVLTF
>19|.|TRBV2|TRBD2|TRBJ2-2
TGTGCCAGCAGTGAAGATATTAGCGGGGGGGTTTCGAACACCGGGGAGCTGTTTTTT
CASSEDISGGVSNTGELFF
>12|.|TRBV30|.|TRBJ2-7
TGTGCCTGGAGCGCAGTCGGCTCCGAGCAGTACTTC
CAWSAVGSEQYF
>16|.|TRBV7-2|.|TRBJ2-7
TGTGCCAGCAGCTTTTCGGCCACGGTTTTGGGAGACGAGCAGTACTTC
CASSFSATVLGDEQYF
>12|.|TRBV11-2|.|TRBJ1-1
TGTGCCAGCAGCTTTGGACTCTATGAGGCTTTCTTT
CASSFGLYEAFF
>17|.|TRBV30|TRBD1|TRBJ2-6
TGTGCCGGAGTGGGACAGAACATCCTCTCTGGGGCCAACGTCCTGACTTTC
CAGVGQNILSGANVLTF
>13|.|TRBV28|.|TRBJ2-7
TGTGCCAGCACAGGGAGGGGGTCCTCCGAGCAGTACTTC
CASTGRGSSEQYF
>14|.|TRBV28|TRBD1|TRBJ1-5
TGTGCCAGCAATGACAGGGATAGCAATCAGCCCCAGCATTTT
CASNDRDSNQPQHF